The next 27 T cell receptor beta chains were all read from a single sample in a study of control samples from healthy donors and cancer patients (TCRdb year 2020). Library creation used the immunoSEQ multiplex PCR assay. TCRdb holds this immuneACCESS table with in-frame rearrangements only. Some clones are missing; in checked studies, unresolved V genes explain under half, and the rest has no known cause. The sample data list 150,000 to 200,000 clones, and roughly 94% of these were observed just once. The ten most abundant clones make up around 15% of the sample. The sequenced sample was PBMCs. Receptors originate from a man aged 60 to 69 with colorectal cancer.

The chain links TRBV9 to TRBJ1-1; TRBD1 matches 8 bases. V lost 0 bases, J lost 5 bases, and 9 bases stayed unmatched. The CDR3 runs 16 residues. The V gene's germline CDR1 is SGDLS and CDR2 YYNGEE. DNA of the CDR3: TGTGCCAGCAGCGTAGGACTAGACAGGGGCCGGACTGAAGCTTTCTTT. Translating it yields CASSVGLDRGRTEAFF.

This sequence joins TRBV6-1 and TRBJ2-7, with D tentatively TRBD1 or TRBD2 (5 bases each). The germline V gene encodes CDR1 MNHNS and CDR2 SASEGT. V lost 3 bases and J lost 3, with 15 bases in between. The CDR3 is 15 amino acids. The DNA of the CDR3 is TGTGCCAGCAGTGAGTACCCGAGGGGCCACTACGAGCAGTACTTC. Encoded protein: CASSEYPRGHYEQYF.

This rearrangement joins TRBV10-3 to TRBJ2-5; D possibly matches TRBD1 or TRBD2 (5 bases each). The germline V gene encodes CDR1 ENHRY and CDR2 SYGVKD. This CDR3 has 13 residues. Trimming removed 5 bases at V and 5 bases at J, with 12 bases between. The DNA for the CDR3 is TGTGCCATCAGTCAGGGTGAGGGGGAGACCCAGTACTTC. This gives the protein CAISQGEGETQYF.

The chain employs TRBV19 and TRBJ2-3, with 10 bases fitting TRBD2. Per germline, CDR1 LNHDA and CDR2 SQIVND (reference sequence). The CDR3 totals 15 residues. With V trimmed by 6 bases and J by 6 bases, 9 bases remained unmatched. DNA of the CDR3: TGTGCCAGTAGCAAGCGGGGGGGTAGGGAGGATACGCAGTATTTT. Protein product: CASSKRGGREDTQYF.

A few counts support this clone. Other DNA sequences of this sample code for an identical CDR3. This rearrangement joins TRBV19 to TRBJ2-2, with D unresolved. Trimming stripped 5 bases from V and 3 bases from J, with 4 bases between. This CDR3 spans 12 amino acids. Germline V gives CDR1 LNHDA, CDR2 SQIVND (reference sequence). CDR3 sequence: CASSPYTGELFF. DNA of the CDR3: TGTGCCAGTAGTCCATACACCGGGGAGCTGTTTTTT. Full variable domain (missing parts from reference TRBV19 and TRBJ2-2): DGGITQSPKYLFRKEGQNVTLSCEQNLNHDAMYWYRQDPGQGLRLIYYSQIVNDFQKGDIAEGYSVSREKKESFPLTVTSAQKNPTAFYLCASSPYTGELFFGEGSRLTVL.

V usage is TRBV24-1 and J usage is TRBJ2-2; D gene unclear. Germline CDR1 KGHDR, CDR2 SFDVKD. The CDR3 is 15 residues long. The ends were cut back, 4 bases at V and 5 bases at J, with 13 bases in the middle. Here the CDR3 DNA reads TGTGCCACCAGTGACCCCGGACGCCGGACCGGGGAGCTGTTTTTT. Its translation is CATSDPGRRTGELFF.

CDR3 in amino acids: CASSWSLRGDGETQYF. CDR3 bases: TGCGCCAGCAGCTGGTCCCTCCGGGGGGATGGAGAGACCCAGTACTTC. This chain links TRBV5-1 with TRBJ2-5; 7 bases match TRBD2. Germline CDR1 reads SGHRS; CDR2 reads YFSETQ. With V trimmed by 3 bases and J by 4 bases, 12 bases remained unmatched. The CDR3 has 16 amino acids.

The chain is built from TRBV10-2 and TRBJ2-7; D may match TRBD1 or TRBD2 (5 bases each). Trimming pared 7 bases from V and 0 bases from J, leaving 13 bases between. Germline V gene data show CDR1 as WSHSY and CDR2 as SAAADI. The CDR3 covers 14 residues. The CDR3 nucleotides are TGCGCCAGCACCCCGACAGCGGTCTCCTACGAGCAGTACTTC. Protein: CASTPTAVSYEQYF.

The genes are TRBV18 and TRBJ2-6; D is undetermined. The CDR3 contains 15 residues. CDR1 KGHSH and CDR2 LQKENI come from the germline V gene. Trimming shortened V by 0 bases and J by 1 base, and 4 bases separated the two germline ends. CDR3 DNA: TGTGCCAGCTCACCACCAGGGTCTGGGGCCAACGTCCTGACTTTC. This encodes CASSPPGSGANVLTF.

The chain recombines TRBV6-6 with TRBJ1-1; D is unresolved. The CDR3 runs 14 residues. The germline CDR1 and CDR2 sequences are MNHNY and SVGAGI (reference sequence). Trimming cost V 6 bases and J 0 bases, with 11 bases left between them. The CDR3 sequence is CASSREGLNTEAFF. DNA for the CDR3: TGTGCCAGCAGCCGGGAAGGTTTGAACACTGAAGCTTTCTTT.

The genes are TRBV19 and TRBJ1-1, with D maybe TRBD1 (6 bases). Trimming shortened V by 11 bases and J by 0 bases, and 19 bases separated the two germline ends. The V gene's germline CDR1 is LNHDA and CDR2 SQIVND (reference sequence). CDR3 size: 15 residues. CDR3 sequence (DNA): TGTGCCTCCAGCTCCAACGGACAGTTGAACACTGAAGCTTTCTTT. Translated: CASSSNGQLNTEAFF. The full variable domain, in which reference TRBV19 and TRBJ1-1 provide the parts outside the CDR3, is DGGITQSPKYLFRKEGQNVTLSCEQNLNHDAMYWYRQDPGQGLRLIYYSQIVNDFQKGDIAEGYSVSREKKESFPLTVTSAQKNPTAFYLCASSSNGQLNTEAFFGQGTRLTVV.

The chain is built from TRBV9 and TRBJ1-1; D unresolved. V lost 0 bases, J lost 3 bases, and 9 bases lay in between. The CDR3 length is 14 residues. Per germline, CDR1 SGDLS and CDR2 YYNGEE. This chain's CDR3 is CASSVVGGDTEAFF. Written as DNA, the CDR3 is TGTGCCAGCAGCGTAGTGGGTGGGGACACTGAAGCTTTCTTT.

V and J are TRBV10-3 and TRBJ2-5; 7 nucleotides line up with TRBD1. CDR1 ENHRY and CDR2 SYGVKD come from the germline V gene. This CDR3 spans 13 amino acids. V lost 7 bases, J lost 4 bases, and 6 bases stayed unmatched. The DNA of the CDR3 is TGTGCCATCAAGGAGACAGGGTCAGAGACCCAGTACTTC. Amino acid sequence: CAIKETGSETQYF.

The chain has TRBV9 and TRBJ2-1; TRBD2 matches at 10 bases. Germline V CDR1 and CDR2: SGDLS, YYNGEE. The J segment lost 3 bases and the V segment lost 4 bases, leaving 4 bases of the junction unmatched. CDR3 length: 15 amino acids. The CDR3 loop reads CASSISGGSYNEQFF. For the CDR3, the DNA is TGTGCCAGCAGCATTAGCGGGGGGAGCTACAATGAGCAGTTCTTC.

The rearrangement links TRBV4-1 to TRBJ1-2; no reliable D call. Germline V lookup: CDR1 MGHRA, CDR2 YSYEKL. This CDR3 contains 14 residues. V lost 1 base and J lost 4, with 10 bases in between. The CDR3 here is CASSQVLTSYGYTF. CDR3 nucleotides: TGCGCCAGCAGCCAAGTTCTAACCAGCTATGGCTACACCTTC.

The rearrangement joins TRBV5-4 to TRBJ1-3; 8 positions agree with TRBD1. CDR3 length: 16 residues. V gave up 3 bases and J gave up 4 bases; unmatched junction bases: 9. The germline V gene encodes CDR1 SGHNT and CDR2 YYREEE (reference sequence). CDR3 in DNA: TGTGCCAGCAGCTCCTTGGACAGGGTGGCCGGAAACACCATATATTTT. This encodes CASSSLDRVAGNTIYF.

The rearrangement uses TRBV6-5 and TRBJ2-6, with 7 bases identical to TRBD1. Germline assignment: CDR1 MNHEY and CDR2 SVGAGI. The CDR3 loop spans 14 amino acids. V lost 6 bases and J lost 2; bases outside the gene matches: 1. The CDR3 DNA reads TGTGCCAGCAGCCAGGGGGCTGGGGCCAACGTCCTGACTTTC. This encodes CASSQGAGANVLTF.

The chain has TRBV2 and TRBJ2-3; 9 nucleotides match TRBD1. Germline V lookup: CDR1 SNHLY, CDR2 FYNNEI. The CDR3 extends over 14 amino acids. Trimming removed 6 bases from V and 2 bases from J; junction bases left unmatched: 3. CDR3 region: CASSGQGPTDTQYF. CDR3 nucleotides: TGTGCCAGCAGCGGACAGGGGCCCACAGATACGCAGTATTTT. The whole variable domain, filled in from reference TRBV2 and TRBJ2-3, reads EPEVTQTPSHQVTQMGQEVILRCVPISNHLYFYWYRQILGQKVEFLVSFYNNEISEKSEIFDDQFSVERPDGSNFTLKIRSTKLEDSAMYFCASSGQGPTDTQYFGPGTRLTVL.

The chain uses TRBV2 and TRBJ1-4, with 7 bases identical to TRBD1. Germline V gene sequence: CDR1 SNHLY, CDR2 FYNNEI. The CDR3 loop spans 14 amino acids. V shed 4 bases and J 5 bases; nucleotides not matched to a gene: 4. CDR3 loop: CASSGQGENEKLFF. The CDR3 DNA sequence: TGTGCCAGCAGTGGACAGGGAGAGAATGAAAAACTGTTTTTT.

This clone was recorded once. CDR3 residues: CAIKGGTSYEQYF. The CDR3 DNA is TGTGCCATAAAAGGGGGGACGTCCTACGAGCAGTACTTC. This sequence joins TRBV6-5 and TRBJ2-7; tentatively, D is TRBD1 or TRBD2 (6 bases each). Between the trimmed V and J ends, which lost 10 bases and 1 base, there was a span of 14 bases. This CDR3 region has 13 residues. The germline gives CDR1 MNHEY, CDR2 SVGAGI.

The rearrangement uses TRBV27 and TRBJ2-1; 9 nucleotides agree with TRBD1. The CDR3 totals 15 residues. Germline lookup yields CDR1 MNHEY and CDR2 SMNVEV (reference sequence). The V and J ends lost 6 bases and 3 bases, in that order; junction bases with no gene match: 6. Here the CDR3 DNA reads TGTGCCAGCAGGTCCCGGGACAGGGTCTACAATGAGCAGTTCTTC. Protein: CASRSRDRVYNEQFF.

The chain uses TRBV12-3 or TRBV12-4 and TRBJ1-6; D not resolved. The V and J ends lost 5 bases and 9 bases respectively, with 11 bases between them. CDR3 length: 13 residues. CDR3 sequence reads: CASSGMTGSPLHF. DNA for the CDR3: TGTGCCAGCAGTGGCATGACGGGTTCACCCCTCCACTTT.

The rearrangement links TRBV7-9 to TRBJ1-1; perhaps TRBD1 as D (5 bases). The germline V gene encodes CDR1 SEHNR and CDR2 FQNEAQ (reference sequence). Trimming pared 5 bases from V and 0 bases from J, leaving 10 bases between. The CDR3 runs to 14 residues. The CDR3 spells CASSILGVNTEAFF. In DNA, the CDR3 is TGTGCCAGCAGCATCTTAGGGGTGAACACTGAAGCTTTCTTT. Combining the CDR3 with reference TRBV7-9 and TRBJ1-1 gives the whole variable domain DTGVSQNPRHKITKRGQNVTFRCDPISEHNRLYWYRQTLGQGPEFLTYFQNEAQLEKSRLLSDRFSAERPKGSFSTLEIQRTEQGDSAMYLCASSILGVNTEAFFGQGTRLTVV.

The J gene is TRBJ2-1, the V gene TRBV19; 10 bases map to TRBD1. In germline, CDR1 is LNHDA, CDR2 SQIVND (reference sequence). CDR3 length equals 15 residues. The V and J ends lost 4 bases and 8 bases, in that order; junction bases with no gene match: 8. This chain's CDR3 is CASSTGQGVWDEQFF. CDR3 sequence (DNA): TGTGCCAGTAGTACCGGACAGGGGGTTTGGGATGAGCAGTTCTTC. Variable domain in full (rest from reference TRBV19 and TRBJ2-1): DGGITQSPKYLFRKEGQNVTLSCEQNLNHDAMYWYRQDPGQGLRLIYYSQIVNDFQKGDIAEGYSVSREKKESFPLTVTSAQKNPTAFYLCASSTGQGVWDEQFFGPGTRLTVL.

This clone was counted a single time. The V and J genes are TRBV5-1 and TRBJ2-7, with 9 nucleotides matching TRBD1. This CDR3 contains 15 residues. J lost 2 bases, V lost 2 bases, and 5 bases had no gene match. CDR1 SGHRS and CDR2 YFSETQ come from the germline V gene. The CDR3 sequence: CASSLLDRGTYEQYF. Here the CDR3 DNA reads TGCGCCAGCAGCTTATTAGACAGGGGGACCTACGAGCAGTACTTC.

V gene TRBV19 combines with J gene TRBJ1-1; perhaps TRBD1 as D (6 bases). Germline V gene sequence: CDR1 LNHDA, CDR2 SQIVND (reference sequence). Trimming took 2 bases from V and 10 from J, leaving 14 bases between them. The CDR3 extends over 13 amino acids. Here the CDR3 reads CASSIHGEGVAFF. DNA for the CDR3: TGTGCCAGTAGTATACACGGAGAGGGGGTAGCTTTCTTT.

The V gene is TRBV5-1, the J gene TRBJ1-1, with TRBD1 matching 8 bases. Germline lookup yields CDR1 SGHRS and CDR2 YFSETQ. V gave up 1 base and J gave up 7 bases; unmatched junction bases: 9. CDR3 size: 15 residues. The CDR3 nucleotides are TGCGCCAGCAGCTTGATGGGACAGGTGGGCCGTGAAGCTTTCTTT. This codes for CASSLMGQVGREAFF.